The clone carrying this T cell receptor beta chain has at least ten counts. Its specificity is not known. This record comes from a study of OX40 agonist ivuxolimab in advanced cancers. The table came from immunoSEQ multiplex PCR; TCRdb's copy has only in-frame clones and leaves some out. Among 37,000 or so clones listed, 74% were seen once. CDR1 and CDR2 (germline): MDHEN, SYDVKM. V was shortened by 4 bases and J by 7 bases, with 19 bases between the two germline ends. The length of the CDR3 is 16 residues. The study, taken as a whole, reports: Researchers did not establish what antigens the expanded peripheral T cells target.

The TCR sequence derives from an adult with an advanced solid tumor such as melanoma, head and neck, liver or kidney cancer. The gene calls are TRBV28 and TRBJ1-4, with D maybe TRBD1 (6 bases). Here the sequenced sample was CD4+ or CD8+ T cells sorted from blood, taken in a trial of the OX40 agonist ivuxolimab. The CDR3 nucleotides read TGTGCCAGCAGTTCCCTATACAGGGATAAGGGTGAAAAACTGTTTTTT. Protein: CASSSLYRDKGEKLFF.